One sample yielded the 6 T cell receptor beta chains listed below, sequenced in a study of CD8 T cells in ankylosing spondylitis. Broader study findings: Ankylosing spondylitis blood appeared to carry a characteristic TCR beta motif of roughly 8 highly homologous variants.

What these receptors recognize is not known. TCRdb re-called the 5' RACE reads through MiXCR, storing one row per CDR3 protein. The sample lists some 840,000 distinct CDR3 sequences, 12% occurring once. The specimen sequenced was blood, either unsorted or a sorted T cell fraction (not recorded which). These receptors were obtained from a male donor with ankylosing spondylitis.

This clonotype was found many times. This chain joins TRBV15 and TRBJ2-3, with 10 bases lining up with TRBD2. The CDR3 has 14 residues. CDR1 LNHNV and CDR2 YYDKDF come from the germline V gene (reference sequence). After removal of 4 bases from V and 5 bases from J, the junction contained 3 bases not matched to a gene. The chain's CDR3 is CATSIPSGGDTQYF. The CDR3 nucleotides are TGTGCCACCAGCATTCCTAGCGGGGGAGATACGCAGTATTTT. Full variable domain (outside the CDR3, taken from reference TRBV15 and TRBJ2-3): DAMVIQNPRYQVTQFGKPVTLSCSQTLNHNVMYWYQQKSSQAPKLLFHYYDKDFNNEADTPDNFQSRRPNTSFCFLDIRSPGLGDTAMYLCATSIPSGGDTQYFGPGTRLTVL.

The rearrangement uses TRBV20-1 and TRBJ2-1; D remains ambiguous. Between the trimmed V and J ends, which lost 5 bases and 6 bases, there was a span of 17 bases. Germline CDR1 reads DFQATT; CDR2 reads SNEGSKA (reference sequence). The CDR3 is 14 amino acids. CDR3 DNA sequence: TGCAGTGCTCAACGAGGACCGGTAGGCAATGAGCAGTTCTTC. It codes for CSAQRGPVGNEQFF.

V and J are TRBV12-3 or TRBV12-4 and TRBJ2-1; 7 nucleotides agree with TRBD2. CDR3 length equals 18 residues. The CDR3 loop is CTRTEVGGGDTSYNEQFF. The CDR3 coding sequence is TGTACCCGCACCGAAGTCGGCGGGGGTGATACCTCCTACAATGAGCAGTTCTTC.

This sequence joins TRBV7-2 and TRBJ1-6; D is unclear. The germline V gene has CDR1 SGHTA and CDR2 FQGNSA. V was clipped by 7 bases and J by 8 bases, with 21 bases between them. The CDR3 runs to 16 residues. In DNA form, the CDR3 reads TGTGCCAGCACCCCCTTGCCCCCGGGCTTGTATTCACCCCTCCACTTT. This sequence encodes CASTPLPPGLYSPLHF. Filled out from reference TRBV7-2 and TRBJ1-6, the complete variable domain reads GAGVSQSPSNKVTEKGKDVELRCDPISGHTALYWYRQSLGQGLEFLIYFQGNSAPDKSGLPSDRFSAERTGGSVSTLTIQRTQQEDSAVYLCASTPLPPGLYSPLHFGNGTRLTVT.

This rearrangement joins TRBV5-6 to TRBJ2-7, with TRBD1 identical over 7 bases. Germline CDR1 and CDR2: SGHDT and YYEEEE. V was pared by 3 bases and J by 3 bases, with 9 bases of the junction left unmatched. CDR3 length: 15 residues. The CDR3 sequence: CASSSQGQKFYEQYF. CDR3 DNA sequence: TGTGCCAGCAGCTCTCAGGGACAGAAATTCTACGAGCAGTACTTC.

This clonotype was seen only a few times. The CDR3 reads CASSLNAGVETQYF. CDR3 DNA: TGCGCCAGCAGCTTAAACGCGGGGGTAGAGACCCAGTACTTC. This chain links TRBV5-1 with TRBJ2-5; TRBD2 matches 7 bases. J was trimmed by 4 bases and V by 2 bases; bases with no gene match: 5. The CDR3 has 14 amino acids. The germline V gene encodes CDR1 SGHRS and CDR2 YFSETQ.